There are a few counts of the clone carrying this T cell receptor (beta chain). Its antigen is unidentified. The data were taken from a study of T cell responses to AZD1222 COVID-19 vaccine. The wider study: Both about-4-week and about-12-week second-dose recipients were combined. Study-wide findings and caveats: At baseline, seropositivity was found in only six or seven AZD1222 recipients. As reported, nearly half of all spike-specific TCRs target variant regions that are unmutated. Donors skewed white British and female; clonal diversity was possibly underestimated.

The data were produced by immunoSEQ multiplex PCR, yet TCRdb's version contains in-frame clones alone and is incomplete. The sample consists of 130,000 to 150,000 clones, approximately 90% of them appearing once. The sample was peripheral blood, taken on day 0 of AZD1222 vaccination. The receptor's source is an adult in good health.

In DNA, the CDR3 is TGTGCCAGCAGCTTAGATCGGGGAAGGACTACGTATAGCAATCAGCCCCAGCATTTT. This gives the protein CASSLDRGRTTYSNQPQHF. The rearrangement joins TRBV7-8 to TRBJ1-5; D not certain. The CDR3 extends over 19 amino acids. With 1 base removed from V and 0 bases from J, the gap between germline ends came to 19 bases. The germline V gene has CDR1 SGHVS and CDR2 FQNEAQ.